The next 15 T cell receptor beta chains were all read from a single sample in a study of CXCR3 chemokines and chemotherapy response in bladder cancer. TCRdb fed the PCR reads into MiXCR, producing one record per CDR3 protein. Here the sample spans roughly 2,000 distinct CDR3 sequences, 15% to 20% being singletons. The biological material was taken from a patient whose treatment included neoadjuvant chemotherapy. These receptors were obtained from a human donor with bladder cancer that responded to neoadjuvant chemotherapy.

This clonotype showed up many times. The chain employs TRBV28 and TRBJ2-7, with a weak D call TRBD1 (6 bases). CDR1 and CDR2 from the germline V gene are MDHEN and SYDVKM. The CDR3 extends over 14 amino acids. Trimming pared 6 bases from V and 0 bases from J, leaving 12 bases between. CDR3 DNA sequence: TGTGCCAGCAGGGGAACAGGGACCTCCTACGAGCAGTACTTC. This codes for CASRGTGTSYEQYF. Based on the CDR3 plus reference TRBV28 and TRBJ2-7, the full variable domain is DVKVTQSSRYLVKRTGEKVFLECVQDMDHENMFWYRQDPGLGLRLIYFSYDVKMKEKGDIPEGYSVSREKKERFSLILESASTNQTSMYLCASRGTGTSYEQYFGPGTRLTVT.

This clonotype was observed many times. The chain joins TRBV18 to TRBJ2-7; 7 bases are shared with TRBD2. CDR3 length: 16 residues. Unmatched junction bases numbered 14, after V lost 2 bases and J lost 7 bases. Germline CDR1 and CDR2: KGHSH and LQKENI. The CDR3 loop is CASSPESRGGRGEQYF. The CDR3 DNA sequence: TGTGCCAGCTCACCAGAATCGAGGGGAGGGCGCGGGGAGCAGTACTTC.

In this sample, this clonotype turned up many times. V is TRBV7-9 and J is TRBJ1-2, with D tentatively TRBD1 (6 bases). The length of the CDR3 is 16 residues. CDR1 is SEHNR, CDR2 FQNEAQ, per germline (reference sequence). V lost 5 bases to trimming and J lost 0 bases, with 16 bases between them. Here the CDR3 DNA reads TGTGCCAGCAGCCCGAGGACAGCGGCGACTAACTATGGCTACACCTTC. Its protein product is CASSPRTAATNYGYTF. Variable domain in full (rest from reference TRBV7-9 and TRBJ1-2): DTGVSQNPRHKITKRGQNVTFRCDPISEHNRLYWYRQTLGQGPEFLTYFQNEAQLEKSRLLSDRFSAERPKGSFSTLEIQRTEQGDSAMYLCASSPRTAATNYGYTFGSGTRLTVV.

The table lists this clonotype with many counts. V and J are TRBV24-1 and TRBJ2-5; D is unresolved. CDR3 length: 13 amino acids. Germline V gives CDR1 KGHDR, CDR2 SFDVKD. The V and J ends lost 3 bases and 5 bases respectively, with 9 bases between them. This CDR3 is CATSDPSTETQYF. CDR3 nucleotide sequence: TGTGCCACCAGTGATCCGAGTACGGAGACCCAGTACTTC.

In its sample, this clonotype is medium-sized. The V and J genes are TRBV18 and TRBJ1-1; possible D gene TRBD1, 6 bases. Germline-derived CDR1 and CDR2 are KGHSH and LQKENI. V was clipped by 2 bases and J by 7 bases, with 8 bases between them. The CDR3 sequence is 12 residues long. CDR3 in DNA: TGTGCCAGCTCACCAGGGGGCATTGAAGCTTTCTTT. This gives the protein CASSPGGIEAFF.

This clonotype is classed as medium-sized. In nucleotides, the CDR3 is TGTGCCAGTAAGTCCCTCCAAGGGAACACTGAAGCTTTCTTT. Its translation is CASKSLQGNTEAFF. The gene calls are TRBV27 and TRBJ1-1; D uncertain. The CDR3 totals 14 residues. Germline V CDR1 and CDR2: MNHEY, SMNVEV (reference sequence). The V end lost 9 bases, the J end lost 1 base, and 15 bases lay between the germline ends.

This clonotype is labeled medium-sized. The chain recombines TRBV5-4 with TRBJ1-6; D unclear. The CDR3 consists of 13 residues. V lost 4 bases and J lost 5, with 7 bases in between. Germline V gene sequence: CDR1 SGHNT, CDR2 YYREEE (reference sequence). CDR3 sequence (DNA): TGTGCCAGCAGCAGGCAGGATAATTCACCCCTCCACTTT. Its protein is CASSRQDNSPLHF.

This clonotype came up many times. The rearrangement links TRBV12-3 or TRBV12-4 to TRBJ2-3; D is undetermined. V shed 3 bases and J shed 4 bases, with 11 bases lying between them. The CDR3 consists of 14 residues. DNA of the CDR3: TGTGCCAGCAGTTTGTCGGTCGGCCCAGATACGCAGTATTTT. It is translated as CASSLSVGPDTQYF.

In its sample, this clonotype ranks as large. J is TRBJ2-1 and V is TRBV6-2 or TRBV6-3; maybe TRBD2 (5 bases). This CDR3 region has 14 residues. Germline-derived CDR1 and CDR2 are MNHEY and SVGEGT. V was shortened by 7 bases and J by 0 bases, with 10 bases between the two germline ends. CDR3 residues: CASKMGSSYNEQFF. In nucleotides, the CDR3 is TGTGCCAGCAAAATGGGGAGCTCCTACAATGAGCAGTTCTTC.

Relative to its sample, this clonotype is medium-sized (0.01 to 0.1%). The chain has TRBV6-5 and TRBJ2-7; D is possibly TRBD1 (6 bases). The CDR3 runs 11 residues. Germline CDR1 and CDR2: MNHEY and SVGAGI. Trimming cost V 2 bases and J 10 bases, with 9 bases left between them. The CDR3 bases are TGTGCCAGCAGTTACGGGGGCGGTCAGTACTTC. Translated: CASSYGGGQYF.

V gene TRBV18 combines with J gene TRBJ2-3; 10 nucleotides align to TRBD2. This CDR3 comprises 12 residues. V lost 6 bases and J lost 9; bases outside the gene matches: 3. Germline V CDR1 and CDR2: KGHSH, LQKENI. The CDR3 DNA sequence: TGTGCCAGCTCCCTAGCGGGAGAGACGCAGTATTTT. The encoded protein is CASSLAGETQYF.

The rearrangement joins TRBV4-3 to TRBJ2-7; D is undetermined. Germline CDR1 is LGHNA and CDR2 is YSLEER. The CDR3 has 15 amino acids. Trimming removed 0 bases at V and 5 bases at J, with 14 bases between. The CDR3 DNA follows: TGCGCCAGCAGCCAAGATAGATTGCGAATTCACGAGCAGTACTTC. As protein: CASSQDRLRIHEQYF.

The rearrangement joins TRBV20-1 to TRBJ2-7, with 10 bases that match TRBD2. The trim removed 8 bases at V and 5 bases at J, leaving 6 bases unmatched. CDR3 size: 12 residues. From germline, CDR1 is DFQATT and CDR2 SNEGSKA (reference sequence). CDR3 residues: CSLAGDEDEQYF. CDR3 nucleotide sequence: TGCAGTCTAGCGGGGGACGAGGACGAGCAGTACTTC.

This chain uses TRBV19 with TRBJ2-7, with 7 bases that match TRBD1. The CDR3 covers 12 residues. The germline CDR1 and CDR2 sequences are LNHDA and SQIVND (reference sequence). J gave up 2 bases and V 9 bases, and 4 bases lay outside the gene matches. CDR3 sequence: CASAGTAYEQYF. CDR3 coding DNA: TGTGCCAGCGCCGGGACAGCCTACGAGCAGTACTTC.

In its sample, this clonotype ranks as large. The chain carries TRBV15 and TRBJ2-7; D perhaps matches TRBD1 (6 bases). V lost 0 bases and J lost 1, with 19 bases in between. Germline V gene data show CDR1 as LNHNV and CDR2 as YYDKDF (reference sequence). The CDR3 length is 18 residues. The CDR3 is CATSRDPITRGNSYEQYF. The CDR3 nucleotides read TGTGCCACCAGCAGAGACCCCATCACGAGGGGGAATTCCTACGAGCAGTACTTC. Supplemented by reference TRBV15 and TRBJ2-7, the full variable domain reads DAMVIQNPRYQVTQFGKPVTLSCSQTLNHNVMYWYQQKSSQAPKLLFHYYDKDFNNEADTPDNFQSRRPNTSFCFLDIRSPGLGDTAMYLCATSRDPITRGNSYEQYFGPGTRLTVT.